These T cell receptor beta chains were read from a single sample in a study of blood T cell repertoires in COVID-19. Method: immunoSEQ multiplex PCR; TCRdb's copy keeps in-frame clones and lacks some. Here the sample spans about 30,000 clones, approximately 86% being singletons. Sequenced: peripheral blood. These receptors all stem from a human donor in a cohort sampled during active COVID-19. The donor label of this sample is uncertain. The conserved cysteine and the conserved F or W are not part of the CDR3 here. Clone sizes are given selectively: once, few, many, or a class where the clone is expanded.

v_call clone_size cdr3_aa
TRBV5-1 once ASSFYSGQDNSPLH
TRBV19 few ASSIPGGVHQPQH
TRBV18 NA ASSPSSTDTQY
TRBV6-2/TRBV6-3 once ASSYSRSSYNEQF
TRBV2 NA ASSGGTRGRGYT
TRBV9 NA ASSVDGQGSGQY
TRBV10-1 NA ASGTSGSKQY
TRBV6-6 few ASTQTSGNTIY
TRBV2 once ASSANSYEQY
TRBV5-6 NA ASSLNYGTSTDTQY
TRBV5-6 NA ASSSLGDFSYNEQF
TRBV5-1 NA ASSLVMGPDEQF
TRBV11-2 NA ASSFQGGSEAF
TRBV7-8 NA ASRGTTWDEQF
TRBV27 NA ASWDRGHEQY
TRBV29-1 once SVAGTSGTTYNEQF
TRBV7-9 NA ASSAGDQYEQY
TRBV7-9 NA ASSFLSSYEQY
TRBV4-1 NA ASSQDLRGRAYEQY
TRBV15 NA ATSRAHWDRVSPLH
TRBV3-1/TRBV3-2 NA ASSPLAGNEQF
TRBV6-5 NA ASSYTEGVGYGYT
TRBV7-9 NA ASSLDSDTQY
TRBV3-1/TRBV3-2 NA ASSQGQGYGYT
TRBV18 once ASSPQQGSSYNEQF
TRBV30 NA AWSVVASNEQF
TRBV5-1 NA ASSLPAEGDTQY
TRBV19 NA ASSIGASGDTQY
TRBV7-8 NA ASSLDTDSYGYT
TRBV10-1 NA ASTHFLAGGSVASYEQY
TRBV28 NA ASIEGGGTGNTIY
TRBV7-9 NA ASTPGRGKNIQY